The entry below gives a single T cell receptor (beta chain) sequence along with its context. This sample is part of a study of cytomegalovirus exposure and HLA in healthy donors. In the PCR, 60 Vbeta and 13 Jbeta primers were used. Profiling relied on immunoSEQ multiplex PCR, and the TCRdb table lists in-frame clones only, not all of them. The sample includes 90,000 to 120,000 clones, 65% to 85% seen only once; the top ten take 2% to 2.5%. Germline loops: CDR1 PRHDT, CDR2 FYEKMQ (reference sequence). CDR3 length equals 11 residues. V lost 5 bases, J lost 5 bases, and 6 bases lay in between. The material sequenced was PBMCs. The sequence was collected from a man aged 30 to 39 in good health and CMV-seronegative. The rearrangement links TRBV13 to TRBJ2-5; D remains unclear. CDR3 in DNA: TGTGCCAGCAGCCCCTCGGAGACCCAGTACTTC. Protein sequence: CASSPSETQYF.